These T cell receptor beta chains were read from a single sample in a study of metastatic and nonmetastatic thyroid tumors. TCRdb re-called the PCR reads with MiXCR. Here the sample spans tens of thousands of clones, more than 13% being singletons. Sample: blood. All receptors come from a male donor with papillary thyroid cancer or a benign thyroid nodule (not recorded which). Some clones in this sample may be carry-over from other donors' samples. Each CDR3 is given with its conserved first and last residue. The order of the fields is clone size, V gene, J gene, D gene, CDR3 protein, CDR3 DNA. A D gene is named only where the DNA matches it firmly. Size is omitted from some rows. Given values are once, few, many or a class for expanded clones.

many	TRBV29-1	TRBJ2-5	.	CSVDSPSGSQETQYF	TGCAGCGTTGATTCCCCTTCGGGCTCCCAAGAGACCCAGTACTTC
.	TRBV28	TRBJ1-1	.	CASKLNQRTEGMNTEAFF	TGTGCCAGCAAGTTAAATCAAAGGACAGAGGGAATGAACACTGAAGCTTTCTTT
many	TRBV30	TRBJ2-2	TRBD1	CAWGQGNTGELFF	TGTGCCTGGGGACAGGGGAACACCGGGGAGCTGTTTTTT
many	TRBV28	TRBJ2-1	TRBD2	CASSLTSGRAVYNEQFF	TGTGCCAGCAGTCTAACTAGCGGGAGGGCCGTTTACAATGAGCAGTTCTTC
many	TRBV19	TRBJ2-5	TRBD2	CASSMSAGGPKTQYF	TGTGCCAGTAGTATGTCAGCGGGAGGGCCAAAGACCCAGTACTTC
many	TRBV12-3/TRBV12-4	TRBJ1-2	.	CASSHSSGNQGYGYTF	TGTGCCAGCAGTCACAGCTCGGGAAACCAGGGCTATGGCTACACCTTC
many	TRBV2	TRBJ1-2	.	CASEVSRESGYTF	TGTGCCAGCGAGGTGTCCAGGGAGAGTGGCTACACCTTC
many	TRBV30	TRBJ2-5	.	CAFTGGGETQYF	TGTGCCTTTACAGGGGGAGGGGAGACCCAGTACTTC
many	TRBV5-6	TRBJ2-1	.	CASSLGGGIYNEQFF	TGTGCCAGCAGCTTGGGAGGCGGGATCTACAATGAGCAGTTCTTC
many	TRBV20-1	TRBJ2-2	TRBD1	CSAPTGGETGELFF	TGCAGTGCTCCGACAGGGGGCGAAACCGGGGAGCTGTTTTTT
few	TRBV6-1	TRBJ2-7	TRBD2	CASTGGSEQYF	TGTGCCAGCACGGGAGGGTCCGAGCAGTACTTC
many	TRBV7-2	TRBJ2-3	TRBD2	CASSVSGRARGDTQYF	TGTGCCAGCAGCGTTAGCGGGAGGGCCCGGGGAGATACGCAGTATTTT
.	TRBV20-1	TRBJ2-1	.	CSARLGGPYNEQFF	TGCAGTGCTAGATTAGGGGGTCCCTACAATGAGCAGTTCTTC
.	TRBV20-1	TRBJ1-6	.	CSASPGGYNSPLHF	TGCAGTGCTAGTCCAGGCGGTTATAATTCACCCCTCCACTTC
many	TRBV4-1	TRBJ2-3	.	CASSRTSTDTQYF	TGCGCCAGCAGCCGAACGAGTACAGATACGCAGTATTTT
many	TRBV15	TRBJ2-1	TRBD2	CATSREKGLAAYNEQFF	TGTGCCACCAGCAGAGAGAAGGGACTAGCGGCTTACAATGAGCAGTTCTTC
.	TRBV27	TRBJ1-2	.	CASSLSSTMGRENTNYGYTF	TGTGCCAGCAGTTTATCATCCACGATGGGACGGGAGAATACTAACTATGGCTACACCTTC
many	TRBV6-2/TRBV6-3	TRBJ2-7	.	CASSYAAVSPPYEQYF	TGTGCCAGCAGTTACGCGGCGGTCTCCCCCCCCTACGAGCAGTACTTC
few	TRBV28	TRBJ1-2	.	CASSFALANYGYNF	TGTGCCAGCAGTTTCGCGTTAGCTAACTATGGATACAACTTC
many	TRBV4-3	TRBJ2-3	.	CASSQDLTDTQYF	TGCGCCAGCAGCCAAGATCTAACGGATACGCAGTATTTT
many	TRBV30	TRBJ1-4	.	CAWMGATNEKLFF	TGTGCCTGGATGGGAGCAACTAATGAAAAACTGTTTTTT